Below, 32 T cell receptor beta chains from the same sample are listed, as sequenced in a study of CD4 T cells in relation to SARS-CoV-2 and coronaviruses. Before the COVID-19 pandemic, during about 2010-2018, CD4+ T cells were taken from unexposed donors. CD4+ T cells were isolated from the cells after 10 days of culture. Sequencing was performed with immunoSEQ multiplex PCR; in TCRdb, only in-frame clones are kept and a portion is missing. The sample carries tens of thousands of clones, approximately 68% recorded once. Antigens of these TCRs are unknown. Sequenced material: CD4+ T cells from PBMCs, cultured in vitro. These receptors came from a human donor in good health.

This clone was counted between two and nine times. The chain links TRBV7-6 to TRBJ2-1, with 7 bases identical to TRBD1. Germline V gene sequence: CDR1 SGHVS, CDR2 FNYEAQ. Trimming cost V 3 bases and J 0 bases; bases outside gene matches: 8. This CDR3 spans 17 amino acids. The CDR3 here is CASSFQPGQSSYNEQFF. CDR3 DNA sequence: TGTGCCAGCAGCTTCCAGCCGGGACAGAGCTCCTACAATGAGCAGTTCTTC.

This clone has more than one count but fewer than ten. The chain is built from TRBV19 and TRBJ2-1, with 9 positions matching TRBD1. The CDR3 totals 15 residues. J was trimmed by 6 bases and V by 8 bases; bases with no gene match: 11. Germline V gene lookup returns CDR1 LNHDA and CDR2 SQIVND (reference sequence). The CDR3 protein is CASSPWGQGINEQFF. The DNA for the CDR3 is TGTGCCAGTTCCCCCTGGGGACAGGGAATCAATGAGCAGTTCTTC.

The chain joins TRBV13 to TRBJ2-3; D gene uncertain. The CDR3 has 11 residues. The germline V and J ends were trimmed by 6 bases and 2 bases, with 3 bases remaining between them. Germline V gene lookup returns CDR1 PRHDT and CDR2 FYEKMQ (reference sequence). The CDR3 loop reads CASRDTDTQYF. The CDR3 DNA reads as TGTGCCAGCAGAGACACAGATACGCAGTATTTT.

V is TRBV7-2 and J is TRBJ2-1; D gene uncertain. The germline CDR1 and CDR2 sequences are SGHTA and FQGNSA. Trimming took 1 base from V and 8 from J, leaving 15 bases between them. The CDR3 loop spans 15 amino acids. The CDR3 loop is CASSLGLMTIDEQFF. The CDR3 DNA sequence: TGTGCCAGCAGCTTAGGATTAATGACAATCGATGAGCAGTTCTTC.

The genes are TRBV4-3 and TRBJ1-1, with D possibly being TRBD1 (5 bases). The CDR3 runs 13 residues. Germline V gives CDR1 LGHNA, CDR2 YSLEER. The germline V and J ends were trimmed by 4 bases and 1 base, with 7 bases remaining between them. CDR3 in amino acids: CASSLTGNTEAFF. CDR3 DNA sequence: TGCGCCAGCAGCCTTACAGGGAACACTGAAGCTTTCTTT.

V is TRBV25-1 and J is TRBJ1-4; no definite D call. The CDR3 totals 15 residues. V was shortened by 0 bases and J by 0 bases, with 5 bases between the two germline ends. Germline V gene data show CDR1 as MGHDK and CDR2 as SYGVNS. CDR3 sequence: CASSEYTSTNEKLFF. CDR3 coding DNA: TGTGCCAGCAGTGAATACACATCAACTAATGAAAAACTGTTTTTT.

The chain's CDR3 is CASSDLIPSDRGIYEQYF. CDR3 coding DNA: TGTGCCAGCAGCGACCTGATACCTTCGGACAGGGGGATTTACGAGCAGTACTTC. The V gene is TRBV2, the J gene TRBJ2-7, with 10 bases matching TRBD1. Per germline, CDR1 SNHLY and CDR2 FYNNEI. V was pared by 6 bases and J by 4 bases, with 18 bases of the junction left unmatched. The CDR3 runs 18 residues. Supplemented by reference TRBV2 and TRBJ2-7, the full variable domain reads EPEVTQTPSHQVTQMGQEVILRCVPISNHLYFYWYRQILGQKVEFLVSFYNNEISEKSEIFDDQFSVERPDGSNFTLKIRSTKLEDSAMYFCASSDLIPSDRGIYEQYFGPGTRLTVT.

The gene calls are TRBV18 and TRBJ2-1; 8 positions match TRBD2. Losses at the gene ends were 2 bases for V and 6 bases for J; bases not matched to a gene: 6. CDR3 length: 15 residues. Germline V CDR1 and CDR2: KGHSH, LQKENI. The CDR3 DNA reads TGTGCCAGCTCACCAGTAGCGGGGAGCCGCAATGAGCAGTTCTTC. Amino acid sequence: CASSPVAGSRNEQFF.

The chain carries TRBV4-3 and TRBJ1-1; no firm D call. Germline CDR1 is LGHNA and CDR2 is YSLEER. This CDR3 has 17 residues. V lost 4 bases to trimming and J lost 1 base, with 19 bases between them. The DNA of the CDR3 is TGCGCCAGCAGCCGTCGAAACCTAGGGATGCCGAACACTGAAGCTTTCTTT. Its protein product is CASSRRNLGMPNTEAFF.

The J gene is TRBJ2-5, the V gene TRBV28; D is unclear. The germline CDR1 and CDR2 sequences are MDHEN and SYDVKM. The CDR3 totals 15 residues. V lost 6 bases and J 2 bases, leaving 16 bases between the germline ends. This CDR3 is CASRAGPAPQETQYF. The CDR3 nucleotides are TGTGCCAGCAGGGCCGGGCCAGCACCACAAGAGACCCAGTACTTC.

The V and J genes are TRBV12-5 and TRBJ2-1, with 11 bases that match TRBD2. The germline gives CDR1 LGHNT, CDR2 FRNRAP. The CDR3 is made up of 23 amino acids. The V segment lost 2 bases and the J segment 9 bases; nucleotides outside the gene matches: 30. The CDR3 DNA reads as TGTGCTAGTGGTTTGCGGTCGCTCGGACAGGGGAGCTATAGCGGGAGGGCCGGGAGTGAGCAGTTCTTC. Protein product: CASGLRSLGQGSYSGRAGSEQFF.

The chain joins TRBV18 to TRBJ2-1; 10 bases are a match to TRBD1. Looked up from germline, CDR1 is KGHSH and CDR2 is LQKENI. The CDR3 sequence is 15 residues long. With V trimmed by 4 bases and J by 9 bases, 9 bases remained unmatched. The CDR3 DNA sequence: TGTGCCAGCTCACACGGGACAGGGGAATTGGGTGAGCAGTTCTTC. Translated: CASSHGTGELGEQFF.

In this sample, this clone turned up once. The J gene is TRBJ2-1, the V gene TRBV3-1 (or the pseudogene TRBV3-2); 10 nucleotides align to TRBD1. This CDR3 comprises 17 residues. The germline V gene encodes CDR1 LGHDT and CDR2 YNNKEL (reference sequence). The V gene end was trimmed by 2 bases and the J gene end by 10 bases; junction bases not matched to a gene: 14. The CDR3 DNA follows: TGTGCCAGCAGCCAACATCAAGTTGGGGACAGGGGTGGCGAGCAGTTCTTC. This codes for CASSQHQVGDRGGEQFF.

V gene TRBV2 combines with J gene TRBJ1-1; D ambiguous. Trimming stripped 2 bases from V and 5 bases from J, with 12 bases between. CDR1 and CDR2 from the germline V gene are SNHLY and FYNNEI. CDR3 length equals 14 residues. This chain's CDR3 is CASSENGKETEAFF. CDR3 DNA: TGTGCCAGCAGTGAAAACGGGAAGGAGACTGAAGCTTTCTTT.

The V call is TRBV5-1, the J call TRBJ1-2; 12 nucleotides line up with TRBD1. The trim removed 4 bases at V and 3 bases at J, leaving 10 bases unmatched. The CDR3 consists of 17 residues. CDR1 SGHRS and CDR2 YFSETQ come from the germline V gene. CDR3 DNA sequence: TGCGCCAGCAGCCCTCCGGGACAGGGGGCGCGGGACTATGGCTACACCTTC. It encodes CASSPPGQGARDYGYTF.

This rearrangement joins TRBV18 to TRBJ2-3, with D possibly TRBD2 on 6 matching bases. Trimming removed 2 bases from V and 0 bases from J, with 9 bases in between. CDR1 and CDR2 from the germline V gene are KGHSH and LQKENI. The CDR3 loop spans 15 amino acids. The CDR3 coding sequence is TGTGCCAGCTCACCAAATCGGGGGAGCACAGATACGCAGTATTTT. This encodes CASSPNRGSTDTQYF. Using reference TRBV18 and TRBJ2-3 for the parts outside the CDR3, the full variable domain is NAGVMQNPRHLVRRRGQEARLRCSPMKGHSHVYWYRQLPEEGLKFMVYLQKENIIDESGMPKERFSAEFPKEGPSILRIQQVVRGDSAAYFCASSPNRGSTDTQYFGPGTRLTVL.

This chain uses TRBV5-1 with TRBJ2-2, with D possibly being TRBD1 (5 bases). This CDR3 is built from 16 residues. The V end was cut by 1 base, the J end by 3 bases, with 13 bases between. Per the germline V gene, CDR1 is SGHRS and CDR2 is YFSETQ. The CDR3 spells CASSLSQGRDTGELFF. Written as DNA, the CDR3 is TGCGCCAGCAGCTTGAGTCAGGGAAGGGACACCGGGGAGCTGTTTTTT.

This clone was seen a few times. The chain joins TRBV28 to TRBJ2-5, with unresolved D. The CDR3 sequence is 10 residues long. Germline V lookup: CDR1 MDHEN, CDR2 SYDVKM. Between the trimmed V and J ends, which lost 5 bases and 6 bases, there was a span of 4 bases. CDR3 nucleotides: TGTGCCAGCAGTGGGAAGACCCAGTACTTC. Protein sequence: CASSGKTQYF.

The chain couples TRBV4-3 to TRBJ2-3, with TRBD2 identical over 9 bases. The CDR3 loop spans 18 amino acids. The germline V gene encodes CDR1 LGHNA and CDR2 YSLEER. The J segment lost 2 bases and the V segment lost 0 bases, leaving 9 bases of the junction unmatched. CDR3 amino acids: CASSQDLASGGFTDTQYF. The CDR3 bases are TGCGCCAGCAGCCAAGACCTGGCGAGCGGGGGGTTCACAGATACGCAGTATTTT.

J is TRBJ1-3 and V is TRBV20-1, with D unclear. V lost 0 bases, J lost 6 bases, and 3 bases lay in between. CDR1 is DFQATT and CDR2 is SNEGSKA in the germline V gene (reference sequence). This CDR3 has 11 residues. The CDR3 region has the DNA TGCAGTGCTAGAGATTTAAACACCATATATTTT. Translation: CSARDLNTIYF.

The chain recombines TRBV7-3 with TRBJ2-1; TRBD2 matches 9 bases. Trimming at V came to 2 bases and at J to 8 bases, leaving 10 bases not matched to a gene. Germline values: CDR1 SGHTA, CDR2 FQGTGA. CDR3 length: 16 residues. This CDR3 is CASSLRRREGQDEQFF. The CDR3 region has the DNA TGTGCCAGCAGCTTACGTCGGCGGGAGGGCCAAGATGAGCAGTTCTTC.

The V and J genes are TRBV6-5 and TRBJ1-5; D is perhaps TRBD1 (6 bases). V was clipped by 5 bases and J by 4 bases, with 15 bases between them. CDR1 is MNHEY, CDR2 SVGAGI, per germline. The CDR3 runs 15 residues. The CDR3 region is CASSSGQYHNQPQHF. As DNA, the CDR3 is TGTGCCAGCAGTAGTGGACAGTACCATAATCAGCCCCAGCATTTT.

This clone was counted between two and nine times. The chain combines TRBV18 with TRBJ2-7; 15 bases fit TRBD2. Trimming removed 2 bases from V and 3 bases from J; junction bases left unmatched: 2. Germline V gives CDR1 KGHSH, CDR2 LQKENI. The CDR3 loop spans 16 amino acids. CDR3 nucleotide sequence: TGTGCCAGCTCACCAAGGACTAGCGGGAGGGGCTACGAGCAGTACTTC. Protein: CASSPRTSGRGYEQYF. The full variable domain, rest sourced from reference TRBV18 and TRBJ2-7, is NAGVMQNPRHLVRRRGQEARLRCSPMKGHSHVYWYRQLPEEGLKFMVYLQKENIIDESGMPKERFSAEFPKEGPSILRIQQVVRGDSAAYFCASSPRTSGRGYEQYFGPGTRLTVT.

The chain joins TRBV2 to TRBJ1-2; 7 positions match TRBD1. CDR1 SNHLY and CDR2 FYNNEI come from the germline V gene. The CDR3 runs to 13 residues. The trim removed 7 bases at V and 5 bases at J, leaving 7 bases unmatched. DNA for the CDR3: TGTGCCAGCACCGGGACAGTTCAATATGGCTACACCTTC. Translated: CASTGTVQYGYTF.

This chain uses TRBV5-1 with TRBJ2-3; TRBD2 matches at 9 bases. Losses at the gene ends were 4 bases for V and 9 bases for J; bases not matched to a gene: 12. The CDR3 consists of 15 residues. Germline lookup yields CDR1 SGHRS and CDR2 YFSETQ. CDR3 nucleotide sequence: TGCGCCAGCAGCGACGGGGGTCTAGCGGGAAACACGCAGTATTTT. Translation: CASSDGGLAGNTQYF. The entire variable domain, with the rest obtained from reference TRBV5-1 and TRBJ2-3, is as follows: KAGVTQTPRYLIKTRGQQVTLSCSPISGHRSVSWYQQTPGQGLQFLFEYFSETQRNKGNFPGRFSGRQFSNSRSEMNVSTLELGDSALYLCASSDGGLAGNTQYFGPGTRLTVL.

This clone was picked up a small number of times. CDR3 sequence (DNA): TGTGCCAGCAGCAACAGAAACACAAGGGGCAGGGAGCAGTACTTC. Protein: CASSNRNTRGREQYF. The chain joins TRBV21-1 to TRBJ2-7; the table's D call, TRBD1, has no DNA check behind it. TRBV21-1 is an annotated pseudogene. The CDR3 totals 15 residues.

CDR3 amino acids: CSVGQGADYGYTF. CDR3 in DNA: TGCAGCGTGGGGCAGGGGGCCGACTATGGCTACACCTTC. V gene TRBV29-1 combines with J gene TRBJ1-2; 8 bases map to TRBD1. Germline assignment: CDR1 SQVTM and CDR2 ANQGSEA. CDR3 length: 13 residues. The V segment lost 6 bases and the J segment 3 bases; nucleotides outside the gene matches: 6.

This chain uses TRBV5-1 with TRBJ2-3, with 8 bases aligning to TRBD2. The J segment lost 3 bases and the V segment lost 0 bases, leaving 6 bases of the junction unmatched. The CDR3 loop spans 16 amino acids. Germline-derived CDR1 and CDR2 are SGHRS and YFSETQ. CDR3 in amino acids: CASSLGPAGETDTQYF. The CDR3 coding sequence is TGCGCCAGCAGCTTGGGCCCAGCGGGGGAAACAGATACGCAGTATTTT.

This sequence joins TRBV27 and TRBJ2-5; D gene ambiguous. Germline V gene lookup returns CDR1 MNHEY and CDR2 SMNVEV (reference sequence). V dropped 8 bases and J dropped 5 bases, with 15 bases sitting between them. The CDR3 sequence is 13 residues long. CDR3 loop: CASPTDMGETQYF. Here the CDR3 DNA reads TGTGCCAGCCCTACCGACATGGGCGAGACCCAGTACTTC.

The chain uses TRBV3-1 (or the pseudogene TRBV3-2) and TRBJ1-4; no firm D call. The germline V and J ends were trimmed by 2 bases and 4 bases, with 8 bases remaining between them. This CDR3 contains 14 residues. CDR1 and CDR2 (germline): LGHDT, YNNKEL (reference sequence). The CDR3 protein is CASSQFLGNEKLFF. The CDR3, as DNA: TGTGCCAGCAGCCAATTTCTAGGTAATGAAAAACTGTTTTTT.

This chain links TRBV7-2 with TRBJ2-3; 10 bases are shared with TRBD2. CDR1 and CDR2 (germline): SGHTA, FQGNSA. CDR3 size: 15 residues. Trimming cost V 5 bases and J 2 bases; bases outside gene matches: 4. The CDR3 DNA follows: TGTGCCAGCAGCCAACTAGCGGGATTCACAGATACGCAGTATTTT. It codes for CASSQLAGFTDTQYF.

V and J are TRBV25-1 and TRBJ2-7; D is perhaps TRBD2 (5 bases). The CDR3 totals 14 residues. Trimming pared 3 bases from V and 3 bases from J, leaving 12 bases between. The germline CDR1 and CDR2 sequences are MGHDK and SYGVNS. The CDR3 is CASSEESGFYEQYF. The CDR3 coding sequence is TGTGCCAGCAGTGAGGAATCGGGATTCTACGAGCAGTACTTC.